This is a list of T cell receptor beta chains from one sample in a study of early T cells in non-severe SARS-CoV-2 infection. TCRdb passed the 5' RACE reads through MiXCR, listing each CDR3 protein once. The table shows tens of thousands of distinct CDR3 sequences, with 9.5% to 15% occurring only once. Sequenced material: whole blood. These receptors were obtained from an adult who was a healthcare worker with PCR-confirmed SARS-CoV-2 infection or an uninfected control (not recorded which). Each CDR3 is given with its conserved first and last residue. A D gene is named only where the DNA matches it firmly. Part of the rows lack a size; the others show once, few, many or a class for expanded clones.

TRBJ1-2 | many | TRBV6-2/TRBV6-3 | - | TGTGCCAGCAGTTACACGACTACCCAGGGCTACACCTTC | CASSYTTTQGYTF
TRBJ1-6 | - | TRBV20-1 | - | TGCAGTGCTAGAGATCTTGGAGGGGATTCACCCCTCCACTTT | CSARDLGGDSPLHF
TRBJ2-4 | few | TRBV7-9 | - | TGTGCCAGCAGCTTAGGCGGTCAGGGGAACAAAAACATTCAGTACTTC | CASSLGGQGNKNIQYF
TRBJ2-7 | - | TRBV28 | TRBD1 | TGTGCCAGCAGTTCGCCCGGACAGGGCAGCTCCTACGAGCAGTACTTC | CASSSPGQGSSYEQYF
TRBJ1-4 | few | TRBV28 | - | TGTGCCAGCAGTTTCCCGGGAGGCACTAATGAAAAACTGTTTTTT | CASSFPGGTNEKLFF
TRBJ2-7 | few | TRBV20-1 | TRBD1 | TGCAGTGCTAGAGATCCTTCGGACAGGGGCAACGACGAGCAGTACTTC | CSARDPSDRGNDEQYF
TRBJ1-4 | - | TRBV7-8 | - | TGTGCCAGCAGCGTTTCCGAGGTGGCGAGAGAAAAACTGTTTTTT | CASSVSEVAREKLFF
TRBJ2-7 | many | TRBV29-1 | - | TGCAGCGTTGAAGTTGTAGCCTACGAGCAGTACTTC | CSVEVVAYEQYF
TRBJ2-2 | - | TRBV6-5 | TRBD1 | TGTGCCAGCAGTTTATCCGGGACAGGGACCGGGGAGCTGTTTTTT | CASSLSGTGTGELFF
TRBJ1-2 | - | TRBV7-2 | - | TGTGCCAGCAACGAAATGGACCGGAACTATGGCTACACCTTC | CASNEMDRNYGYTF
TRBJ2-1 | many | TRBV2 | - | TGTGCCAGCAGTTTAGGACCCTACAATGAGCAGTTCTTC | CASSLGPYNEQFF
TRBJ1-6 | - | TRBV20-1 | TRBD1 | TGCAGTGCTCCGGAGGGACAGGGAAACTCACCCCTCCACTTT | CSAPEGQGNSPLHF
TRBJ1-3 | - | TRBV12-3/TRBV12-4 | - | TGTGCCAGCAAAAACAGGGAGCGCTCTGAAAACACCATATATTTT | CASKNRERSENTIYF
TRBJ2-1 | many | TRBV18 | TRBD2 | TGTGCCAGCTCACCCTTAAAAGCGGGAGGGCGTAGCTCCTACAATGAGCAGTTCTTC | CASSPLKAGGRSSYNEQFF
TRBJ2-1 | many | TRBV12-3/TRBV12-4 | TRBD1 | TGTGCCAGCAGTTTCAGACAGGGGGCCGATGAGCAGTTCTTC | CASSFRQGADEQFF
TRBJ2-1 | few | TRBV3-1 | - | TGTGCCAGCAGCCCCGCGAGGCGGTCCTACAATGAGCAGTTCTTC | CASSPARRSYNEQFF
TRBJ2-2 | once | TRBV5-1 | - | TGCGCCAGCAGCTTGGGGACGGGAGTGGTCGGGGAGCTGTTTTTT | CASSLGTGVVGELFF
TRBJ2-7 | many | TRBV20-1 | TRBD2 | TGCAGTGCCCGACTAGCGGGGTCCTACGAGCAGTACTTC | CSARLAGSYEQYF
TRBJ2-1 | few | TRBV3-1 | - | TGTGCCAGCAGCGCCCCGGGGTTGGCCGGGAGTCCCTACAATGAGCAGTTCTTC | CASSAPGLAGSPYNEQFF
TRBJ2-3 | many | TRBV3-1 | TRBD1 | TGTGCCAGCAGCCAAGATCGACAGGGGATAGATACGCAGTATTTT | CASSQDRQGIDTQYF
TRBJ2-1 | - | TRBV7-9 | TRBD2 | TGTGCCAGCAGCTCCCCCACCCGGCTAGCGGGAGCAGTGGAGCAGTTCTTC | CASSSPTRLAGAVEQFF
TRBJ2-5 | many | TRBV6-2/TRBV6-3 | TRBD2 | TGTGCCAGCAGCCCGGGACTAGCGGACCAAGAGACCCAGTACTTC | CASSPGLADQETQYF
TRBJ1-3 | - | TRBV4-2 | - | TGTGCCAGCAGCCAATTTCGAGGGACCGCCGGCTCTGGAAACACCATATATTTT | CASSQFRGTAGSGNTIYF
TRBJ2-3 | - | TRBV29-1 | TRBD1 | TGCAGCGTTTCCGACAGGGGTAGCACAGATACGCAGTATTTT | CSVSDRGSTDTQYF
TRBJ2-6 | few | TRBV27 | - | TGTGCCAGCAGCTCCCGGGGCTCTGGGGCCAACGTCCTGACTTTC | CASSSRGSGANVLTF
TRBJ2-1 | few | TRBV29-1 | - | TGCAGCGTTGAAGATCTCACAATTGAGCAGTTCTTC | CSVEDLTIEQFF
TRBJ1-2 | few | TRBV6-6 | TRBD1 | TGTGCCAGCAGTTACTCGACGAGGACAGGGGATGGCTACACCTTC | CASSYSTRTGDGYTF
TRBJ2-3 | few | TRBV7-9 | - | TGTGCCAGCAGCCCACTACCGGGCACAGATACGCAGTATTTT | CASSPLPGTDTQYF
TRBJ1-2 | - | TRBV18 | - | TGTGCCAGCTCACCGGGGAAGGGTGATGGCTACACCTTC | CASSPGKGDGYTF
TRBJ2-3 | few | TRBV5-1 | TRBD2 | TGCGCCAGCAGCTTTAGCGGGTCCGGACGGGTCACAGGCACAGATACGCAGTATTTT | CASSFSGSGRVTGTDTQYF
TRBJ2-5 | many | TRBV6-6 | TRBD2 | TGTGCCAGCAGACTTCTAGCGGAAGAGACCCAGTACTTC | CASRLLAEETQYF
TRBJ2-1 | - | TRBV20-1 | TRBD2 | TGCAGTGCTAGTCCCTTCCTGGCGGGGGGCGGGTATGAGCAGTTCTTC | CSASPFLAGGGYEQFF
TRBJ1-1 | - | TRBV29-1 | - | TGCAGCGTTGACAGCTTTGGGACTGAAGCTTTCTTT | CSVDSFGTEAFF
TRBJ1-2 | many | TRBV5-4 | - | TGTGCCAGCAGCTTGGAGGCGCAGGGCCAGGGTGGCTACACCTTC | CASSLEAQGQGGYTF
TRBJ2-1 | many | TRBV18 | - | TGTGCCAGCTCACCGGGCTTACGGGAGCAGTTCTTC | CASSPGLREQFF
TRBJ2-1 | - | TRBV12-3/TRBV12-4 | - | TGTGCCAGCAGTTTGGGTCTGCCCGCCTACAATGAGCAGTTCTTC | CASSLGLPAYNEQFF
TRBJ2-3 | few | TRBV7-3 | - | TGTGCCAGCAGCCCCCGGTCTAGCACAGATACGCAGTATTTT | CASSPRSSTDTQYF
TRBJ1-6 | - | TRBV10-3 | TRBD1 | TGTGCCATCAGTGAGTCGATCGTCGGGACAGGGGGTTCACCCCTCCACTTT | CAISESIVGTGGSPLHF
TRBJ2-5 | few | TRBV30 | TRBD1 | TGTGCCTGGAGATGGGGACAGGGGCTACAAGAGACCCAGTACTTC | CAWRWGQGLQETQYF
TRBJ2-7 | many | TRBV7-9 | - | TGTGCCAGCAGCTTGACCTCCTACGAGCAGTACTTC | CASSLTSYEQYF
TRBJ2-2 | few | TRBV11-2 | - | TGTGCCAGCAGCCGTCTACGCGTCCTGATAAACACCGGGGAGCTGTTTTTT | CASSRLRVLINTGELFF
TRBJ2-3 | - | TRBV7-3 | - | TGTGCCAGCAGCTTCAGCCTCGCAGATACGCAGTATTTT | CASSFSLADTQYF
TRBJ1-2 | - | TRBV29-1 | - | TGCAGCGTTGTTAGCCCACCAGGCTATGGCTACACCTTC | CSVVSPPGYGYTF
TRBJ1-3 | - | TRBV5-1 | - | TGCGCCAGCAGCTTGGATGGACAGCACTCTGGAAACACCATATATTTT | CASSLDGQHSGNTIYF
TRBJ1-1 | - | TRBV7-9 | - | TGTGCCAGCAGCTTAGTTGCCCTGGTGTGGAACACTGAAGCTTTCTTT | CASSLVALVWNTEAFF
TRBJ2-7 | few | TRBV29-1 | TRBD1 | TGCAGCGTTCAGACAGGGTTTTCGTACGAGCAGTACTTC | CSVQTGFSYEQYF